Listed below are T cell receptor beta chains from one sample, sequenced in a study of blood T cell repertoires in COVID-19. Some clones are missing from TCRdb's copy, which holds only in-frame ones; the method was immunoSEQ multiplex PCR. This table has about 190,000 clones, less than 90% appearing once. The specimen sequenced was peripheral blood. Receptors were obtained from a human donor in a cohort sampled during active COVID-19. Each CDR3 is given with its conserved first and last residue. Each record gives: D gene, clone size, V gene, J gene, CDR3 protein, CDR3 DNA. D genes are given only for firm matches. For some rows the clone size is stated as once, few or many, or as a class when expanded; others skip it.

D gene: -
clone size: -
V gene: TRBV9
J gene: TRBJ1-2
CDR3 protein: CASSPIAGNYGYTF
CDR3 DNA: TGTGCCAGCAGCCCCATAGCCGGGAACTATGGCTACACCTTC

D gene: -
clone size: once
V gene: TRBV6-1
J gene: TRBJ2-3
CDR3 protein: CASSEAMRNTDTQYF
CDR3 DNA: TGTGCCAGCAGTGAAGCGATGAGGAACACAGATACGCAGTATTTT

D gene: -
clone size: -
V gene: TRBV9
J gene: TRBJ1-5
CDR3 protein: CASSVGPGAAQHF
CDR3 DNA: TGTGCCAGCAGCGTAGGTCCAGGGGCGGCCCAGCATTTT

D gene: -
clone size: once
V gene: TRBV21-1
J gene: TRBJ1-3
CDR3 protein: CASSKTHRSWGGNTIYF
CDR3 DNA: TGTGCCAGCAGCAAGACGCACAGGAGCTGGGGAGGAAACACCATATATTTT

D gene: TRBD2
clone size: -
V gene: TRBV19
J gene: TRBJ2-5
CDR3 protein: CASSIGLGAGGPETQYF
CDR3 DNA: TGTGCCAGTAGTATAGGTCTTGGAGCGGGGGGGCCCGAGACCCAGTACTTC

D gene: TRBD1
clone size: once
V gene: TRBV30
J gene: TRBJ1-2
CDR3 protein: CASKGQVGGGYTF
CDR3 DNA: TGTGCCTCTAAGGGACAGGTGGGCGGCGGCTACACCTTC

D gene: -
clone size: -
V gene: TRBV6-6
J gene: TRBJ2-3
CDR3 protein: CASSYPARADTQYF
CDR3 DNA: TGTGCCAGCAGTTATCCCGCACGAGCAGATACGCAGTATTTT

D gene: -
clone size: -
V gene: TRBV6-4
J gene: TRBJ1-1
CDR3 protein: CASSKDSGYTEAFF
CDR3 DNA: TGTGCCAGCAGTAAAGACTCTGGGTACACTGAAGCTTTCTTT

D gene: -
clone size: -
V gene: TRBV24-1
J gene: TRBJ1-2
CDR3 protein: CATSDSSPYRSRDYYGYTF
CDR3 DNA: TGTGCCACCAGTGATTCGTCCCCCTATCGTTCAAGGGACTACTATGGCTACACCTTC

D gene: -
clone size: -
V gene: TRBV6-5
J gene: TRBJ1-2
CDR3 protein: CASGKRTDVRGYTF
CDR3 DNA: TGTGCCAGCGGTAAACGGACAGACGTTCGGGGCTACACCTTC

D gene: TRBD1
clone size: -
V gene: TRBV2
J gene: TRBJ2-1
CDR3 protein: CASRQQGAWEQFF
CDR3 DNA: TGTGCCAGCAGACAGCAGGGGGCGTGGGAGCAGTTCTTC

D gene: -
clone size: -
V gene: TRBV2
J gene: TRBJ1-6
CDR3 protein: CASSRGVNSPLHF
CDR3 DNA: TGTGCCAGCAGTAGGGGCGTAAATTCACCCCTCCACTTT

D gene: -
clone size: -
V gene: TRBV9
J gene: TRBJ2-1
CDR3 protein: CASSVGPLSDEQFF
CDR3 DNA: TGTGCCAGCAGCGTCGGTCCCCTCTCGGATGAGCAGTTCTTC

D gene: -
clone size: -
V gene: TRBV7-3
J gene: TRBJ2-3
CDR3 protein: CASSFRGTDTQYF
CDR3 DNA: TGTGCCAGCAGCTTCCGCGGGACAGATACGCAGTATTTT

D gene: TRBD1
clone size: -
V gene: TRBV18
J gene: TRBJ1-4
CDR3 protein: CASSGGQVATNEKLFF
CDR3 DNA: TGTGCCAGCTCGGGGGGACAGGTTGCAACTAATGAAAAACTGTTTTTT

D gene: -
clone size: once
V gene: TRBV18
J gene: TRBJ2-2
CDR3 protein: CASSAQTDLTGELFF
CDR3 DNA: TGTGCCAGCTCCGCCCAGACAGACCTCACCGGGGAGCTGTTTTTT

D gene: -
clone size: -
V gene: TRBV5-1
J gene: TRBJ1-5
CDR3 protein: CASSLAGFYQPQHF
CDR3 DNA: TGCGCCAGCAGCTTGGCAGGGTTTTATCAGCCCCAGCATTTT

D gene: TRBD2
clone size: -
V gene: TRBV5-1
J gene: TRBJ2-3
CDR3 protein: CASSTGGPFTDTQYF
CDR3 DNA: TGCGCCAGCAGCACGGGGGGGCCTTTCACAGATACGCAGTATTTT

D gene: -
clone size: -
V gene: TRBV19
J gene: TRBJ1-1
CDR3 protein: CASRTTDMPAFF
CDR3 DNA: TGTGCCAGTAGGACCACCGACATGCCAGCTTTCTTT

D gene: -
clone size: -
V gene: TRBV19
J gene: TRBJ1-5
CDR3 protein: CASSTYSVNQPQHF
CDR3 DNA: TGTGCCAGTAGTACGTACAGTGTTAATCAGCCCCAGCATTTT

D gene: -
clone size: -
V gene: TRBV7-6
J gene: TRBJ2-3
CDR3 protein: CASSLVGNGADTQYF
CDR3 DNA: TGTGCCAGCAGCTTGGTTGGCAACGGGGCAGATACGCAGTATTTT

D gene: TRBD1
clone size: -
V gene: TRBV6-5
J gene: TRBJ1-4
CDR3 protein: CASRTGDATNEKLFF
CDR3 DNA: TGTGCCAGCAGGACAGGGGATGCAACTAATGAAAAACTGTTTTTT

D gene: -
clone size: -
V gene: TRBV5-4
J gene: TRBJ1-1
CDR3 protein: CASSLSGGPEAFF
CDR3 DNA: TGTGCCAGCAGCTTATCCGGGGGGCCTGAAGCTTTCTTT

D gene: -
clone size: -
V gene: TRBV9
J gene: TRBJ1-4
CDR3 protein: CASSVASRRGNEKLFF
CDR3 DNA: TGTGCCAGCAGCGTAGCCTCCCGGCGGGGAAATGAAAAACTGTTTTTT

D gene: -
clone size: few
V gene: TRBV29-1
J gene: TRBJ2-3
CDR3 protein: CSVSGRYTDTQYF
CDR3 DNA: TGCAGCGTTTCTGGGAGGTACACAGATACGCAGTATTTT

D gene: TRBD2
clone size: -
V gene: TRBV7-2
J gene: TRBJ2-1
CDR3 protein: CASRFQTSGPYNEQFF
CDR3 DNA: TGTGCCAGCAGATTCCAGACTAGCGGGCCTTACAATGAGCAGTTCTTC

D gene: TRBD2
clone size: -
V gene: TRBV7-7
J gene: TRBJ2-5
CDR3 protein: CASSQGGGGLQETQYF
CDR3 DNA: TGTGCTAGCAGCCAGGGCGGGGGGGGCCTCCAAGAGACCCAGTACTTC

D gene: -
clone size: -
V gene: TRBV5-1
J gene: TRBJ2-3
CDR3 protein: CASSLVTSGGADTQYF
CDR3 DNA: TGCGCCAGCAGCTTGGTAACTTCGGGGGGCGCAGATACGCAGTATTTT

D gene: -
clone size: -
V gene: TRBV29-1
J gene: TRBJ1-4
CDR3 protein: CSAAGGSTNEKLFF
CDR3 DNA: TGCAGCGCCGCCGGAGGATCCACTAATGAAAAACTGTTTTTT

D gene: TRBD1
clone size: few
V gene: TRBV6-5
J gene: TRBJ1-2
CDR3 protein: CASSSQGGDGYTF
CDR3 DNA: TGTGCCAGCAGCTCACAGGGGGGGGATGGCTACACCTTC

D gene: -
clone size: -
V gene: TRBV5-6
J gene: TRBJ1-5
CDR3 protein: CASSLGVSLSNQPQHF
CDR3 DNA: TGTGCCAGCAGCTTAGGGGTCTCCTTAAGCAATCAGCCCCAGCATTTT

D gene: -
clone size: -
V gene: TRBV5-5
J gene: TRBJ1-1
CDR3 protein: CASIFRPRDYTEAFF
CDR3 DNA: TGTGCCAGCATCTTTCGTCCCAGGGACTACACTGAAGCTTTCTTT

D gene: -
clone size: -
V gene: TRBV6-1
J gene: TRBJ2-5
CDR3 protein: CASSEQGGATQYF
CDR3 DNA: TGTGCCAGCAGTGAACAGGGGGGCGCGACCCAGTACTTC

D gene: TRBD1
clone size: -
V gene: TRBV6-5
J gene: TRBJ2-3
CDR3 protein: CASRDRVPPNTQYF
CDR3 DNA: TGTGCCAGCAGGGACAGGGTTCCGCCAAATACGCAGTATTTT

D gene: TRBD1
clone size: -
V gene: TRBV2
J gene: TRBJ2-5
CDR3 protein: CASSELQTGETQYF
CDR3 DNA: TGTGCCAGCAGTGAACTTCAGACAGGGGAGACCCAGTACTTC

D gene: -
clone size: -
V gene: TRBV14
J gene: TRBJ2-7
CDR3 protein: CASSLWGRSVPSYEQYF
CDR3 DNA: TGTGCCAGCAGCCTTTGGGGGCGGTCCGTCCCTTCCTACGAGCAGTACTTC

D gene: -
clone size: few
V gene: TRBV6-6
J gene: TRBJ1-3
CDR3 protein: CASSYVQGGNTIYF
CDR3 DNA: TGTGCCAGCAGTTACGTTCAGGGAGGAAACACCATATATTTT

D gene: TRBD1
clone size: -
V gene: TRBV7-2
J gene: TRBJ1-6
CDR3 protein: CASSLGGGQGNSPLHF
CDR3 DNA: TGTGCCAGCAGCTTAGGTGGCGGACAGGGTAATTCACCCCTCCACTTT

D gene: TRBD2
clone size: -
V gene: TRBV7-9
J gene: TRBJ2-2
CDR3 protein: CASSFGTRNTGELFF
CDR3 DNA: TGTGCCAGCAGCTTCGGGACTAGGAACACCGGGGAGCTGTTTTTT

D gene: TRBD2
clone size: few
V gene: TRBV4-1
J gene: TRBJ2-7
CDR3 protein: CASSQDLEARTSGRDEQYF
CDR3 DNA: TGCGCCAGCAGCCAAGATCTCGAGGCGCGGACTAGCGGGAGAGACGAGCAGTACTTC

D gene: -
clone size: once
V gene: TRBV11-1
J gene: TRBJ2-6
CDR3 protein: CASSFPRGDGANVLTF
CDR3 DNA: TGTGCCAGCAGCTTCCCCCGCGGGGACGGGGCCAACGTCCTGACTTTC

D gene: -
clone size: -
V gene: TRBV29-1
J gene: TRBJ1-1
CDR3 protein: CSVESRQFLLF
CDR3 DNA: TGCAGCGTTGAATCGAGACAGTTCCTATTGTTT

D gene: TRBD1
clone size: -
V gene: TRBV30
J gene: TRBJ2-2
CDR3 protein: CAWRGTRDRNTGELFF
CDR3 DNA: TGTGCCTGGAGAGGTACCCGGGACAGAAACACCGGGGAGCTGTTTTTT

D gene: TRBD1
clone size: -
V gene: TRBV10-3
J gene: TRBJ2-3
CDR3 protein: CAIRQDRATDTQYF
CDR3 DNA: TGTGCCATCAGGCAGGACAGGGCAACGGATACGCAGTATTTT

D gene: -
clone size: -
V gene: TRBV2
J gene: TRBJ1-2
CDR3 protein: CASSEARADYGYTF
CDR3 DNA: TGTGCCAGCAGTGAGGCCAGGGCGGACTATGGCTACACCTTC

D gene: TRBD1
clone size: -
V gene: TRBV27
J gene: TRBJ1-2
CDR3 protein: CASSQGTGGLVGYTF
CDR3 DNA: TGTGCCAGCAGTCAAGGGACAGGGGGTTTGGTTGGCTACACCTTC

D gene: TRBD2
clone size: few
V gene: TRBV4-2
J gene: TRBJ2-2
CDR3 protein: CASSQGAGGPNANTGELFF
CDR3 DNA: TGTGCCAGCAGCCAAGGAGCGGGAGGGCCGAACGCGAACACCGGGGAGCTGTTTTTT

D gene: -
clone size: -
V gene: TRBV6-5
J gene: TRBJ1-3
CDR3 protein: CASQGALSGNTIYF
CDR3 DNA: TGTGCCAGCCAGGGTGCCCTCTCTGGAAACACCATATATTTT

D gene: -
clone size: -
V gene: TRBV18
J gene: TRBJ2-1
CDR3 protein: CASSPRLRDFFRAEQFF
CDR3 DNA: TGTGCCAGCTCACCAAGGCTGCGGGACTTCTTTCGCGCTGAGCAGTTCTTC

D gene: -
clone size: -
V gene: TRBV2
J gene: TRBJ1-5
CDR3 protein: CASRPPGSNQPQHF
CDR3 DNA: TGTGCCAGCAGGCCCCCCGGGAGCAATCAGCCCCAGCATTTT